The next 19 T cell receptor beta chains were all read from a single sample in a study of shared clonotypes between healthy human individuals. Assay used: immunoSEQ multiplex PCR; TCRdb lists only in-frame clones, some missing. The table has over 2 million clones, 85% to 95% seen once. The specimen sequenced was naive CD4+ T cells from PBMCs. The subset denotes: CD45RA+ positively selected. These receptors all stem from a man younger than 35 in good health. Some clones in this sample may be carry-over from other donors' samples.

The chain joins TRBV4-1 to TRBJ2-3; perhaps D is TRBD1 or TRBD2 (5 bases each). CDR1 MGHRA and CDR2 YSYEKL come from the germline V gene. The CDR3 length is 19 residues. V was clipped by 0 bases and J by 6 bases, with 25 bases between them. The CDR3 DNA reads as TGCGCCAGCAGCCAAGATGTGGGACGGGCAATGTCCTTGCATGATACGCAGTATTTT. Translation gives CASSQDVGRAMSLHDTQYF.

The chain carries TRBV4-1 and TRBJ1-2, with 7 bases matching TRBD1. Germline CDR1 and CDR2: MGHRA and YSYEKL. With V trimmed by 2 bases and J by 0 bases, 6 bases remained unmatched. There are 16 residues in the CDR3. The CDR3 sequence is CASSQPTGRTNYGYTF. The CDR3 DNA is TGCGCCAGCAGCCAACCGACAGGGCGCACTAACTATGGCTACACCTTC.

The chain has TRBV9 and TRBJ2-1; TRBD2 agrees at 8 bases. The CDR3 is 16 amino acids. In germline, CDR1 is SGDLS, CDR2 YYNGEE. V lost 0 bases to trimming and J lost 8 bases; unmatched junction nucleotides: 10. The CDR3 loop reads CASSVGGSGTWYEQFF. In DNA, the CDR3 is TGTGCCAGCAGCGTAGGTGGTAGCGGGACTTGGTATGAGCAGTTCTTC.

The chain has TRBV6-5 and TRBJ2-7; D may be TRBD2 (5 bases). The CDR3 spans 11 residues. Trimming removed 8 bases from V and 3 bases from J, with 8 bases in between. CDR1 is MNHEY and CDR2 is SVGAGI in the germline V gene. CDR3 bases: TGTGCCAGCCGACGGGACTACGAGCAGTACTTC. It is translated as CASRRDYEQYF.

The CDR3: CASIRIWRFSYEQYF. Written as DNA, the CDR3 is TGTGCCAGCATAAGGATTTGGCGGTTCTCCTACGAGCAGTACTTC. This chain joins TRBV6-4 and TRBJ2-7; D is unclear. The CDR3 runs 15 residues. CDR1 MRHNA and CDR2 SNTAGT come from the germline V gene. V dropped 7 bases and J dropped 0 bases, with 16 bases sitting between them.

The chain links TRBV4-2 to TRBJ1-1; tentative D call: TRBD1 (6 bases). V lost 1 base and J lost 7, with 10 bases in between. In germline, CDR1 is LGHNA, CDR2 YNFKEQ. This CDR3 has 13 amino acids. The CDR3 region has the DNA TGTGCCAGCAGCCAAGTTGACAGGCTTGAAGCTTTCTTT. This codes for CASSQVDRLEAFF.

V gene TRBV7-8 combines with J gene TRBJ1-5; no firm D call. The V gene's germline CDR1 is SGHVS and CDR2 FQNEAQ. V was pared by 5 bases and J by 1 base, with 12 bases between. This CDR3 comprises 15 residues. As DNA, the CDR3 is TGTGCCAGCAGCCCCTCGGGGTTCAGCAATCAGCCCCAGCATTTT. Its protein product is CASSPSGFSNQPQHF.

The CDR3 reads CASSSGPMMGYTF. Written as DNA, the CDR3 is TGTGCCAGCAGTTCGGGACCAATGATGGGCTACACCTTC. This sequence joins TRBV6-1 and TRBJ1-2; possible D gene TRBD1, 5 bases. V was clipped by 5 bases and J by 8 bases, with 15 bases between them. The CDR3 spans 13 residues. Per the germline V gene, CDR1 is MNHNS and CDR2 is SASEGT.

The chain couples TRBV19 to TRBJ1-2; TRBD1 matches at 9 bases. Germline V gene data show CDR1 as LNHDA and CDR2 as SQIVND (reference sequence). The CDR3 has 14 residues. The V and J ends lost 7 bases and 7 bases, in that order; junction bases with no gene match: 10. The chain's CDR3 is CASKQGQGFGGYTF. The CDR3, as DNA: TGTGCCAGTAAACAGGGACAGGGTTTTGGTGGCTACACCTTC.

This chain joins TRBV28 and TRBJ2-7; D is perhaps TRBD2 (6 bases). CDR1 and CDR2 from the germline V gene are MDHEN and SYDVKM. With 2 bases removed from V and 4 bases from J, the gap between germline ends came to 15 bases. The CDR3 runs to 15 residues. CDR3 sequence reads: CASSLPGGRRYEQYF. The CDR3 nucleotides read TGTGCCAGCAGTTTACCCGGGGGTCGTCGATACGAGCAGTACTTC.

The rearrangement uses TRBV5-1 and TRBJ2-2; TRBD1 is a possible D gene (5 bases). The CDR3 length is 16 residues. Germline CDR1 is SGHRS and CDR2 is YFSETQ. Between the trimmed V and J ends, which lost 0 bases and 0 bases, there was a span of 9 bases. CDR3 bases: TGCGCCAGCAGCTTGGTGGGGCGGTCGAACACCGGGGAGCTGTTTTTT. It codes for CASSLVGRSNTGELFF. The full variable domain, completed using reference TRBV5-1 and TRBJ2-2, is KAGVTQTPRYLIKTRGQQVTLSCSPISGHRSVSWYQQTPGQGLQFLFEYFSETQRNKGNFPGRFSGRQFSNSRSEMNVSTLELGDSALYLCASSLVGRSNTGELFFGEGSRLTVL.

On this clone: Other DNA sequences of this sample code for an identical CDR3. This sequence joins TRBV28 and TRBJ2-7; D not resolved. Trimming left V 5 bases short and J 4 bases short, with 6 bases between. CDR1 is MDHEN, CDR2 SYDVKM, per germline. The CDR3 spans 11 residues. The CDR3 nucleotides are TGTGCCAGCAGTCCAAGGTACGAGCAGTACTTC. Its protein product is CASSPRYEQYF.

A remark on this clone: Other DNA sequences in this specimen translate into the identical CDR3. J is TRBJ2-7 and V is TRBV5-1; 10 bases are shared with TRBD2. The CDR3 loop spans 14 amino acids. The junction had 7 bases not matched to a gene; V was cut back by 4 bases and J by 6 bases. The germline gives CDR1 SGHRS, CDR2 YFSETQ. This chain's CDR3 is CASSLALAGVEQYF. CDR3 sequence (DNA): TGCGCCAGCAGCCTGGCCCTAGCGGGAGTCGAGCAGTACTTC. Full variable domain (missing parts from reference TRBV5-1 and TRBJ2-7): KAGVTQTPRYLIKTRGQQVTLSCSPISGHRSVSWYQQTPGQGLQFLFEYFSETQRNKGNFPGRFSGRQFSNSRSEMNVSTLELGDSALYLCASSLALAGVEQYFGPGTRLTVT.

This clone occurred once. This chain links TRBV9 with TRBJ2-1; 9 bases agree with TRBD2. The CDR3 consists of 15 residues. The J segment lost 7 bases and the V segment lost 0 bases, leaving 5 bases of the junction unmatched. Germline V gene lookup returns CDR1 SGDLS and CDR2 YYNGEE. This chain's CDR3 is CASSVGASGNNEQFF. CDR3 bases: TGTGCCAGCAGCGTAGGGGCTAGCGGGAATAATGAGCAGTTCTTC.

The chain combines TRBV27 with TRBJ2-7, with 10 bases matching TRBD2. Germline V gives CDR1 MNHEY, CDR2 SMNVEV (reference sequence). Trimming took 4 bases from V and 2 from J; bases not matched to a gene: 14. CDR3 length: 18 amino acids. The CDR3 DNA sequence: TGTGCCAGCAGTTCGCGGACTAGCGGTAGAATTCGCCCCTACGAGCAGTACTTC. It encodes CASSSRTSGRIRPYEQYF.

The V gene is TRBV5-4, the J gene TRBJ1-2; TRBD1 might be the D (5 bases). CDR1 is SGHNT and CDR2 is YYREEE in the germline V gene (reference sequence). This CDR3 is 16 amino acids long. V gave up 0 bases and J gave up 1 base, with 13 bases separating them. The CDR3 reads CASSLGEARVNYGYTF. The CDR3 nucleotides are TGTGCCAGCAGCTTGGGAGAGGCCAGGGTTAACTATGGCTACACCTTC.

The V and J genes are TRBV5-1 and TRBJ2-1; 8 bases align to TRBD2. Per germline, CDR1 SGHRS and CDR2 YFSETQ. V shed 0 bases, J shed 12 bases, and the junction held 8 bases outside the gene matches. The CDR3 totals 14 residues. The CDR3 DNA follows: TGCGCCAGCAGCTTGGAGGCGGGGGGATCGGGGCAGTTCTTC. Its translation is CASSLEAGGSGQFF.

This chain connects TRBV10-3 to TRBJ2-3; no definite D call. The CDR3 has 13 residues. Germline lookup yields CDR1 ENHRY and CDR2 SYGVKD. Trimming stripped 7 bases from V and 4 bases from J, with 12 bases between. The CDR3 loop is CAITLSGADTQYF. The CDR3 DNA sequence: TGTGCCATCACTCTAAGTGGCGCAGATACGCAGTATTTT.

The chain has TRBV19 and TRBJ1-2; 8 bases are a match to TRBD1. CDR1 is LNHDA, CDR2 SQIVND, per germline (reference sequence). V was clipped by 4 bases and J by 7 bases; unmatched bases: 11. The CDR3 loop spans 15 amino acids. The CDR3 loop reads CASSTLDRDYRGYTF. The CDR3 DNA reads as TGTGCCAGTAGTACACTGGACAGGGATTATCGTGGCTACACCTTC. The variable domain in full, with the rest retrieved from reference TRBV19 and TRBJ1-2, is DGGITQSPKYLFRKEGQNVTLSCEQNLNHDAMYWYRQDPGQGLRLIYYSQIVNDFQKGDIAEGYSVSREKKESFPLTVTSAQKNPTAFYLCASSTLDRDYRGYTFGSGTRLTVV.